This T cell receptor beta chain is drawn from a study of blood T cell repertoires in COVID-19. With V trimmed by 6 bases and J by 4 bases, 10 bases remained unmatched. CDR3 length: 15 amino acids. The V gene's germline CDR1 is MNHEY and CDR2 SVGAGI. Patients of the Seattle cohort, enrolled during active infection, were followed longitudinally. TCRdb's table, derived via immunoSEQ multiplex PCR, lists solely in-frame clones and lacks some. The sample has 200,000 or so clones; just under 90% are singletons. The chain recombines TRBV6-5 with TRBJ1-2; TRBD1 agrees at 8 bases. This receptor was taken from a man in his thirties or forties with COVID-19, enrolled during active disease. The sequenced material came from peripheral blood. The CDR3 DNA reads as TGTGCCAGCAGCAGACAGGGGATAATTTCCTATGGCTACACCTTC. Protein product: CASSRQGIISYGYTF.